Listed below are T cell receptor beta chains from one sample, sequenced in a study of T cells after yellow fever vaccination. From the 5' RACE reads, TCRdb called clonotypes with MiXCR, one entry per CDR3 protein. The table includes approximately 300,000 distinct CDR3 sequences, around 10% detected once. The starting material was CD4+ T cells sorted from PBMCs, obtained 45 days after the yellow fever booster vaccination. The receptor set was obtained from a man younger than 30 who received the YFV17D yellow fever vaccine. CDR3s include the opening cysteine and the closing phenylalanine or tryptophan. A D gene is named only where the DNA matches it firmly. Size is omitted from some rows. Given values are once, few, many or a class for expanded clones.

abundance: few
d_gene: TRBD1
j_gene: TRBJ1-5
v_gene: TRBV7-9
CDR3nt: TGTGCCAGCAGCCTAGGACAGGGGGATCAGCCCCAGCATTTT
CDR3aa: CASSLGQGDQPQHF

abundance: -
d_gene: -
j_gene: TRBJ1-2
v_gene: TRBV29-1
CDR3nt: TGCAGCGTGGCCAAACGGGTGGACCATTCAGGCTACACCTTC
CDR3aa: CSVAKRVDHSGYTF

abundance: -
d_gene: TRBD1
j_gene: TRBJ2-7
v_gene: TRBV5-4
CDR3nt: TGTGCCAGCAGCAAGCCGGGACAGTCTGAGCAGTACTTC
CDR3aa: CASSKPGQSEQYF

abundance: few
d_gene: -
j_gene: TRBJ2-1
v_gene: TRBV7-2
CDR3nt: TGTGCCAGCAGCCCACCAGGGGCATATGAGCAGTTCTTC
CDR3aa: CASSPPGAYEQFF

abundance: -
d_gene: -
j_gene: TRBJ2-2
v_gene: TRBV18
CDR3nt: TGTGCCAGCTCGCAACCAGGGGTCACCGGGGAGCTGTTTTTT
CDR3aa: CASSQPGVTGELFF

abundance: -
d_gene: -
j_gene: TRBJ1-6
v_gene: TRBV9
CDR3nt: TGTGCCAGCAGCCCACGGGGAGGAGGCTCGGGATCACCCCTCCACTTT
CDR3aa: CASSPRGGGSGSPLHF

abundance: many
d_gene: TRBD2
j_gene: TRBJ2-5
v_gene: TRBV4-2
CDR3nt: TGTGCCAGCAGCCAATTGAGCGGGGGGGCCGCCGAGACCCAGTACTTC
CDR3aa: CASSQLSGGAAETQYF

abundance: -
d_gene: -
j_gene: TRBJ1-4
v_gene: TRBV19
CDR3nt: TGTGCCAGTACCCTTGGAGGGGCGGCGGAAAAACTGTTTTTT
CDR3aa: CASTLGGAAEKLFF

abundance: -
d_gene: -
j_gene: TRBJ2-1
v_gene: TRBV20-1
CDR3nt: TGCAGTGCTCCCCAGGCACAGCGCTTTTCCTACAATGAGCAGTTCTTC
CDR3aa: CSAPQAQRFSYNEQFF

abundance: many
d_gene: -
j_gene: TRBJ1-6
v_gene: TRBV14
CDR3nt: TGTGCCAGCAGCCAGGGCCAGGGGATTAATTCACCCCTCCACTTT
CDR3aa: CASSQGQGINSPLHF

abundance: -
d_gene: -
j_gene: TRBJ1-6
v_gene: TRBV12-3/TRBV12-4
CDR3nt: TGTGCCAGCAGTTTTGGGGGGCGGAATTCACCCCTCCACTTT
CDR3aa: CASSFGGRNSPLHF

abundance: few
d_gene: -
j_gene: TRBJ1-1
v_gene: TRBV7-6
CDR3nt: TGTGCCAGCAGCTTAAGCGGGGGCGCCACTGAAGCTTTCTTT
CDR3aa: CASSLSGGATEAFF

abundance: -
d_gene: -
j_gene: TRBJ1-6
v_gene: TRBV7-2
CDR3nt: TGTGCCAGCAGCTTAGCGGTCGTTGGGAATTCACCCCTCCACTTT
CDR3aa: CASSLAVVGNSPLHF

abundance: few
d_gene: -
j_gene: TRBJ1-5
v_gene: TRBV12-3/TRBV12-4
CDR3nt: TGTGCCAGCAGCTCAGATCGAGCTCAGCCCCAGCATTTT
CDR3aa: CASSSDRAQPQHF

abundance: -
d_gene: TRBD1
j_gene: TRBJ2-3
v_gene: TRBV5-1
CDR3nt: TGCGCCAGCAGCTGGACAGGTCCTACAGATACGCAGTATTTT
CDR3aa: CASSWTGPTDTQYF

abundance: -
d_gene: -
j_gene: TRBJ2-7
v_gene: TRBV18
CDR3nt: TGTGCCAGCTCACCACGGAGGTACGAGCAGTACTTC
CDR3aa: CASSPRRYEQYF

abundance: few
d_gene: -
j_gene: TRBJ2-7
v_gene: TRBV7-2
CDR3nt: TGTGCCAGCAGCTTAAGGGTGGACAAGACCTACGAGCAGTACTTC
CDR3aa: CASSLRVDKTYEQYF

abundance: -
d_gene: -
j_gene: TRBJ1-1
v_gene: TRBV28
CDR3nt: TGTGCCAGCAGCCAAGGGGTTTCTGAAGCTTTCTTT
CDR3aa: CASSQGVSEAFF

abundance: few
d_gene: TRBD1
j_gene: TRBJ1-1
v_gene: TRBV5-1
CDR3nt: TGCGCCAGCAGCCCGGGACAGGAGGAAACTGAAGCTTTCTTT
CDR3aa: CASSPGQEETEAFF

abundance: -
d_gene: -
j_gene: TRBJ2-3
v_gene: TRBV21-1
CDR3nt: TGTGCCACCCTCCCCACAGTGATCACAGATACGCAGTATTTT
CDR3aa: CATLPTVITDTQYF

abundance: -
d_gene: TRBD1
j_gene: TRBJ1-4
v_gene: TRBV10-3
CDR3nt: TGTGCCATCAGCGGACAGGGGGGAGAAAAACTGTTTTTT
CDR3aa: CAISGQGGEKLFF

abundance: few
d_gene: -
j_gene: TRBJ1-1
v_gene: TRBV28
CDR3nt: TGTGCCAGCAGATTCCGCCGTATGAACACTGAAGCTTTCTTT
CDR3aa: CASRFRRMNTEAFF

abundance: -
d_gene: -
j_gene: TRBJ2-3
v_gene: TRBV7-2
CDR3nt: TGTGCCAGCAGCTCGAAGGGTACAGATACGCAGTATTTT
CDR3aa: CASSSKGTDTQYF

abundance: -
d_gene: -
j_gene: TRBJ1-1
v_gene: TRBV7-2
CDR3nt: TGTGCCAGCAGCTTAGTGAGACAGACCTCTCGGACTGAAGCTTTCTTT
CDR3aa: CASSLVRQTSRTEAFF

abundance: -
d_gene: -
j_gene: TRBJ2-4
v_gene: TRBV4-2
CDR3nt: TGTGCCAGCAGCCAAGGGTTACGGGGCCCCAAGGGAAACATTCAGTACTTC
CDR3aa: CASSQGLRGPKGNIQYF

abundance: -
d_gene: -
j_gene: TRBJ2-1
v_gene: TRBV18
CDR3nt: TGTGCCAGCTCACCACCGGCTAGCGCGTCCTACAATGAGCAGTTCTTC
CDR3aa: CASSPPASASYNEQFF

abundance: -
d_gene: -
j_gene: TRBJ2-4
v_gene: TRBV20-1
CDR3nt: TGCAGTGCCCCCCCCCAGGGAATCTCTGTTAAAAACATTCAGTACTTC
CDR3aa: CSAPPQGISVKNIQYF